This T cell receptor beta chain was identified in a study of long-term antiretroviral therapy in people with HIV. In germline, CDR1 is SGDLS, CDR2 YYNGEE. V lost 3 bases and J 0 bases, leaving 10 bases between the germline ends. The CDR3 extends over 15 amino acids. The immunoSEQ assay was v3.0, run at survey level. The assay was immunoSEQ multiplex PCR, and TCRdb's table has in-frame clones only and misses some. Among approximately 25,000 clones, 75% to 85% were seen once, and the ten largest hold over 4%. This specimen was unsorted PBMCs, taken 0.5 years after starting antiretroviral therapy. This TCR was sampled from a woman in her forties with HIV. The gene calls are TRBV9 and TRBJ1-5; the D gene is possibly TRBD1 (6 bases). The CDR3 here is CASSAGQSSNQPQHF. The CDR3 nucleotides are TGTGCCAGCAGCGCCGGACAGTCTAGCAATCAGCCCCAGCATTTT.